The 8 T cell receptor beta chains below all came from one sample that was sequenced in a study of blood T cell repertoires in COVID-19. Produced via immunoSEQ multiplex PCR; TCRdb's table is partial and in-frame only. The sample consists of roughly 190,000 clones, roughly 80% of them appearing once. Sequenced material: peripheral blood. The receptors come from a woman in her 50s with acute or convalescent COVID-19.

The CDR3 loop is CASITGTLELFF. CDR3 nucleotides: TGTGCCAGCATTACAGGGACCCTTGAACTGTTTTTT. This rearrangement joins TRBV6-5 to TRBJ1-4; D perhaps matches TRBD1 (6 bases). This CDR3 has 12 amino acids. Trimming stripped 7 bases from V and 12 bases from J, with 15 bases between. The germline gives CDR1 MNHEY, CDR2 SVGAGI.

The chain is built from TRBV15 and TRBJ1-5, with D tentatively TRBD1 (6 bases). The germline CDR1 and CDR2 sequences are LNHNV and YYDKDF (reference sequence). The CDR3 sequence is 15 residues long. Trimming removed 6 bases from V and 0 bases from J, with 12 bases in between. The CDR3 loop reads CATRLTGYSNQPQHF. The CDR3 nucleotides read TGTGCCACCAGATTGACAGGATATAGCAATCAGCCCCAGCATTTT.

This clone occurred a few times. The chain links TRBV11-2 to TRBJ1-1, with 10 positions matching TRBD1. The CDR3 sequence is 15 residues long. Looked up from germline, CDR1 is SGHAT and CDR2 is FQNNGV. Losses at the gene ends were 3 bases for V and 0 bases for J; bases not matched to a gene: 1. CDR3 bases: TGTGCCAGCAGCTTCGGGACAGGGGTGAACACTGAAGCTTTCTTT. Translating it yields CASSFGTGVNTEAFF.

This clone was detected only once. This chain joins TRBV28 and TRBJ2-7; D call uncertain. The ends were cut back, 5 bases at V and 3 bases at J, with 8 bases in the middle. Germline CDR1 MDHEN, CDR2 SYDVKM. The CDR3 consists of 12 residues. DNA for the CDR3: TGTGCCAGCAGTATGACTTACTACGAGCAGTACTTC. Protein sequence: CASSMTYYEQYF.

At least ten counts were recorded for this clone. The rearrangement links TRBV5-1 to TRBJ1-2, with 10 bases fitting TRBD1. V lost 3 bases, J lost 2 bases, and 7 bases stayed unmatched. Germline V lookup: CDR1 SGHRS, CDR2 YFSETQ. The CDR3 is 16 residues long. The CDR3: CASSSDRTGGNYGYTF. The CDR3 region has the DNA TGCGCCAGCAGCTCCGACCGGACAGGGGGAAACTATGGCTACACCTTC.

This chain connects TRBV6-5 to TRBJ1-6, with D possibly matching TRBD1 (5 bases). The CDR3 length is 15 residues. Germline V CDR1 and CDR2: MNHEY, SVGAGI. V shed 7 bases and J shed 1 base, with 11 bases lying between them. The CDR3 nucleotides read TGTGCCAGCACCGGGGGGGGATCCTATAATTCACCCCTCCACTTT. Its protein product is CASTGGGSYNSPLHF.

This clone was seen a handful of times. The rearrangement links TRBV25-1 to TRBJ1-1; no firm D call. Germline V gives CDR1 MGHDK, CDR2 SYGVNS. This CDR3 spans 14 amino acids. With 2 bases removed from V and 1 base from J, the gap between germline ends came to 8 bases. The CDR3 DNA follows: TGTGCCAGCAGTGAAGGTCAGGAGAACACTGAAGCTTTCTTT. Translated: CASSEGQENTEAFF.

The rearrangement links TRBV24-1 to TRBJ2-7; 10 nucleotides align to TRBD1. The CDR3 extends over 12 amino acids. From germline, CDR1 is KGHDR and CDR2 SFDVKD. With 9 bases clipped from V and 4 bases from J, the junction kept 2 bases outside the gene matches. The CDR3 nucleotides read TGTGCCACCGGGGACAGGGGTTACGAGCAGTACTTC. Its translation is CATGDRGYEQYF.